This TCR beta chain was sequenced during a study of PD-L1 blockade in urothelial cancer. Study at large: Median blood clonality was about 0.086, with about 80,000 unique TCRs.

The CDR3 is 13 residues long. The V segment lost 9 bases and the J segment 7 bases; nucleotides outside the gene matches: 5. CDR1 is SNHLY and CDR2 is FYNNEI in the germline V gene. TCRdb keeps only in-frame clones here, not all; method: immunoSEQ multiplex PCR. The profile covers fewer than 30,000 clones, with around 82% appearing a single time and roughly 8.8% taken by the ten largest. To note about this clone: Its antigen is still unknown.

Study findings and constraints: Tumor-associated TCR clones expanded more in blood at 3 weeks in patients with durable benefit.

The sample was PBMCs, taken around atezolizumab (anti-PD-L1) treatment. This clonotype originated in a man between 65 and 79 years old with urothelial cancer. This chain links TRBV2 with TRBJ2-2, with 10 positions matching TRBD2. This chain's CDR3 is CASSGRTDGELFF. Written as DNA, the CDR3 is TGTGCCAGTAGCGGGAGGACTGACGGGGAGCTGTTTTTT.